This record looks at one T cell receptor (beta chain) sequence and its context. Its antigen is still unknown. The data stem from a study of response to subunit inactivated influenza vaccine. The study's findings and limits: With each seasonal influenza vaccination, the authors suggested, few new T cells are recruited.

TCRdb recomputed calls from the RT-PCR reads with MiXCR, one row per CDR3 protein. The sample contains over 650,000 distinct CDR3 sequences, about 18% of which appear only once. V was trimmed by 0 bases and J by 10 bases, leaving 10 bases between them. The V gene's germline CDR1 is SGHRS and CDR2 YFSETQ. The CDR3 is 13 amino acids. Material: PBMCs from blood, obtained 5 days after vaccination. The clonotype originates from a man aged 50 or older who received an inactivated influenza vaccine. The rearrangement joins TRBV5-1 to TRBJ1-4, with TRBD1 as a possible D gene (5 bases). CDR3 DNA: TGCGCCAGCAGCTTGGCGGGGCGCTCAAAACTGTTTTTT. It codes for CASSLAGRSKLFF.